The present TCR beta chain was sequenced within a study of T cell responses to AZD1222 COVID-19 vaccine. On this clone: The antigen remains unidentified.

Whole-study results and caveats: The repertoires were collected only after the peak T cell response. Donors were chiefly white British, with a greater number of females, and clonal diversity was perhaps underestimated. The number of AZD1222 recipients seropositive at baseline was only 6 or 7.

V was shortened by 6 bases and J by 8 bases, with 12 bases between the two germline ends. This CDR3 region has 12 residues. Germline V gene data show CDR1 as SGDLS and CDR2 as YYNGEE. The method was immunoSEQ multiplex PCR; TCRdb's version includes in-frame clones alone and lacks a portion of them. This sample has 150,000 to 250,000 clones; approximately 93% occur once, and the top ten carry about 3.5%. The TCR comes from an adult who received the AZD1222 COVID-19 vaccine. The sequenced sample was peripheral blood, obtained 28 days after the second AZD1222 dose. J is TRBJ2-4 and V is TRBV9; no definite D call. The CDR3 coding sequence is TGTGCCAGCACCGAGATTCCGGACATTCAGTACTTC. Encoded protein: CASTEIPDIQYF.